Each of the 22 T cell receptor beta chains below was sequenced from the same sample in a study of identical twins. In TCRdb, the 5' RACE reads were re-called with MiXCR into one record per CDR3 protein. Of hundreds of thousands of distinct CDR3 sequences in the sample, 6.5% to 9% were seen once. These records were also assigned to another study, of yellow fever vaccine responses in identical twins.

The material sequenced was CD8+ T cells sorted from blood. The receptors were sampled from a woman aged 18-30 years in good health.

This clonotype was found a few times. The genes are TRBV14 and TRBJ1-4, with TRBD1 as a possible D gene (6 bases). Trimming removed 5 bases from V and 6 bases from J, with 16 bases in between. The CDR3 consists of 15 residues. Germline V lookup: CDR1 SGHDN, CDR2 FVKESK. DNA of the CDR3: TGTGCCAGCAGCTCCCAAGGGGGGAGCCATGAAAAACTGTTTTTT. Its protein is CASSSQGGSHEKLFF.

V is TRBV7-6 and J is TRBJ2-1, with 9 bases lining up with TRBD1. CDR3 length: 16 amino acids. The germline CDR1 and CDR2 sequences are SGHVS and FNYEAQ. V dropped 5 bases and J dropped 0; count of bases not matched to a gene: 5. CDR3 in DNA: TGTGCCAGCAGCACTAAACAGGGGGCCTCCTACAATGAGCAGTTCTTC. Translated, it gives CASSTKQGASYNEQFF.

The chain carries TRBV21-1 and TRBJ2-1; the D call in the table, TRBD2, was not verified against the DNA. TRBV21-1 is noted as a pseudogene. This CDR3 has 16 residues. The CDR3 DNA follows: TGTGCCAGCAGCAATAGCGGTAGCGGGAGAAGGTCTGAGCAGTTCTTC. Its protein product is CASSNSGSGRRSEQFF.

This chain connects TRBV7-2 to TRBJ2-7, with D unclear. CDR3 size: 13 residues. From germline, CDR1 is SGHTA and CDR2 FQGNSA. V gave up 0 bases and J gave up 7 bases, with 10 bases separating them. The CDR3 sequence is CASSLAEVREQYV. CDR3 sequence (DNA): TGTGCCAGCAGCTTAGCTGAAGTTAGGGAGCAGTACGTC.

This clonotype was seen more than once but under ten times. The V and J genes are TRBV7-9 and TRBJ2-1; TRBD2 aligns across 9 bases. Per the germline V gene, CDR1 is SEHNR and CDR2 is FQNEAQ (reference sequence). The CDR3 sequence is 16 residues long. Trimming removed 2 bases from V and 8 bases from J; junction bases left unmatched: 10. The CDR3 sequence is CASSLRAGGPSDEQFF. CDR3 coding DNA: TGTGCCAGCAGCTTAAGGGCGGGAGGGCCAAGCGATGAGCAGTTCTTC.

This clonotype showed up just a few times. The rearrangement links TRBV28 to TRBJ2-1; tentatively, D is TRBD1 or TRBD2 (7 bases each). The CDR3 sequence is 15 residues long. CDR1 is MDHEN and CDR2 is SYDVKM in the germline V gene. The V end lost 5 bases, the J end lost 4 bases, and 15 bases lay between the germline ends. Here the CDR3 reads CASSRGDSQYNEQFF. CDR3 in DNA: TGTGCCAGCAGTCGGGGGGACAGCCAGTACAATGAGCAGTTCTTC.

This clonotype was observed at least ten times. Written as DNA, the CDR3 is TGCAGCGTTGAAGGACGGGACAGCTTGAACACTGAAGCTTTCTTT. As protein: CSVEGRDSLNTEAFF. The J gene is TRBJ1-1, the V gene TRBV29-1; the match to TRBD1 covers 7 bases. Germline loops: CDR1 SQVTM, CDR2 ANQGSEA. The CDR3 spans 15 residues. With V trimmed by 1 base and J by 0 bases, 5 bases remained unmatched. Full variable domain (outside the CDR3, taken from reference TRBV29-1 and TRBJ1-1): SAVISQKPSRDICQRGTSLTIQCQVDSQVTMMFWYRQQPGQSLTLIATANQGSEATYESGFVIDKFPISRPNLTFSTLTVSNMSPEDSSIYLCSVEGRDSLNTEAFFGQGTRLTVV.

Only a few counts were recorded for this clonotype. The V gene is TRBV28, the J gene TRBJ1-2; D gene unclear. The V end was cut by 3 bases, the J end by 4 bases, with 15 bases between. Germline lookup yields CDR1 MDHEN and CDR2 SYDVKM. The CDR3 sequence is 15 residues long. The CDR3 spells CASSLAIQSIYGYTF. CDR3 nucleotide sequence: TGTGCCAGCAGTTTGGCCATCCAGTCAATCTATGGCTACACCTTC.

This clonotype was counted between two and nine times. V usage is TRBV2 and J usage is TRBJ2-2; the D gene is possibly TRBD1 (5 bases). CDR3 length: 12 residues. V was cut by 10 bases and J by 6 bases, with 12 bases left in between. Germline values: CDR1 SNHLY, CDR2 FYNNEI. The CDR3 nucleotides are TGTGCCACCGCAGGGTTGGCCGGGGAGCTGTTTTTT. Translating gives CATAGLAGELFF. The whole variable domain, filled in from reference TRBV2 and TRBJ2-2, reads EPEVTQTPSHQVTQMGQEVILRCVPISNHLYFYWYRQILGQKVEFLVSFYNNEISEKSEIFDDQFSVERPDGSNFTLKIRSTKLEDSAMYFCATAGLAGELFFGEGSRLTVL.

The chain's CDR3 is CASSSDRGVTYEQYF. The CDR3, as DNA: TGTGCCAGCAGCTCCGACAGGGGTGTTACCTACGAGCAGTACTTC. The rearrangement uses TRBV7-6 and TRBJ2-7, with TRBD1 matching 8 bases. The germline V gene encodes CDR1 SGHVS and CDR2 FNYEAQ. This CDR3 has 15 amino acids. The V gene end was trimmed by 4 bases and the J gene end by 2 bases; junction bases not matched to a gene: 7.

This clonotype was detected a few times. The chain links TRBV7-9 to TRBJ2-5, with 7 positions matching TRBD2. This CDR3 is 15 amino acids long. CDR1 and CDR2 (germline): SEHNR, FQNEAQ (reference sequence). After removal of 4 bases from V and 1 base from J, the junction contained 6 bases not matched to a gene. The DNA for the CDR3 is TGTGCCAGCAGCTCGCGCCTAGCGGCCCAAGAGACCCAGTACTTC. Translating it yields CASSSRLAAQETQYF.

V and J are TRBV20-1 and TRBJ2-1; 7 nucleotides agree with TRBD2. This CDR3 has 12 amino acids. The trim removed 5 bases at V and 9 bases at J, leaving 7 bases unmatched. Germline values: CDR1 DFQATT, CDR2 SNEGSKA (reference sequence). Here the CDR3 reads CSAGTSVAEQFF. CDR3 coding DNA: TGCAGTGCTGGTACTAGCGTCGCTGAGCAGTTCTTC.

This clonotype has just a few counts. The chain links TRBV20-1 to TRBJ2-4; the match to TRBD1 covers 9 bases. Looked up from germline, CDR1 is DFQATT and CDR2 is SNEGSKA (reference sequence). The CDR3 is 13 amino acids. After removal of 6 bases from V and 8 bases from J, the junction contained 8 bases not matched to a gene. CDR3 residues: CSAGDRVEDIQYF. In nucleotides, the CDR3 is TGCAGTGCGGGGGACAGGGTAGAGGACATTCAGTACTTC.

The V and J genes are TRBV9 and TRBJ2-1, with D perhaps matching TRBD1 (6 bases). The length of the CDR3 is 13 residues. Germline-derived CDR1 and CDR2 are SGDLS and YYNGEE. V lost 4 bases and J 7 bases, leaving 12 bases between the germline ends. CDR3 bases: TGTGCCAGCAGCCCTCGGACAGAAAATGAGCAGTTCTTC. Encoded protein: CASSPRTENEQFF.

This chain joins TRBV7-9 and TRBJ2-7, with 7 bases aligning to TRBD2. Germline values: CDR1 SEHNR, CDR2 FQNEAQ (reference sequence). The CDR3 is 14 residues long. V gave up 4 bases and J gave up 3 bases; unmatched junction bases: 6. CDR3 sequence: CASSSQRDGYEQYV. The CDR3 DNA reads TGTGCCAGCAGCTCTCAGCGGGACGGCTACGAGCAGTACGTC.

This clonotype was detected many times. The rearrangement joins TRBV7-3 to TRBJ2-1, with D perhaps TRBD2 (6 bases). The CDR3 length is 14 residues. From germline, CDR1 is SGHTA and CDR2 FQGTGA. The V and J ends lost 1 base and 5 bases respectively, with 9 bases between them. In nucleotides, the CDR3 is TGTGCCAGCAGCTTAATAGGAGGGGACAATGAGCAGTTCTTC. It encodes CASSLIGGDNEQFF.

V and J are TRBV7-9 and TRBJ1-2; 8 nucleotides align to TRBD1. Trimming cost V 5 bases and J 3 bases; bases outside gene matches: 11. The CDR3 runs 16 residues. Germline CDR1 reads SEHNR; CDR2 reads FQNEAQ (reference sequence). The CDR3 is CASSPKDRGQDYGYTF. CDR3 bases: TGTGCCAGCAGCCCAAAAGACCGGGGACAGGACTATGGCTACACCTTC.

This clonotype was counted at least ten times. The rearrangement uses TRBV29-1 and TRBJ2-1; 10 nucleotides align to TRBD1. The CDR3 is 18 residues long. Germline V gene lookup returns CDR1 SQVTM and CDR2 ANQGSEA. V lost 8 bases, J lost 0 bases, and 16 bases stayed unmatched. The CDR3 protein is CSSTGQGLVWSSYNEQFF. CDR3 sequence (DNA): TGCAGCTCGACGGGACAGGGGTTGGTTTGGAGCTCCTACAATGAGCAGTTCTTC.

This clonotype was counted many times. The gene calls are TRBV5-1 and TRBJ2-7; 8 bases are a match to TRBD2. The CDR3 spans 15 residues. In germline, CDR1 is SGHRS, CDR2 YFSETQ. J gave up 3 bases and V 0 bases, and 5 bases lay outside the gene matches. For the CDR3, the DNA is TGCGCCAGCAGCTTGGAGGGGACTAGATTCTACGAGCAGTACTTC. Its protein is CASSLEGTRFYEQYF. The variable domain in full, with the rest retrieved from reference TRBV5-1 and TRBJ2-7, is KAGVTQTPRYLIKTRGQQVTLSCSPISGHRSVSWYQQTPGQGLQFLFEYFSETQRNKGNFPGRFSGRQFSNSRSEMNVSTLELGDSALYLCASSLEGTRFYEQYFGPGTRLTVT.

There are many counts of this clonotype. The V and J genes are TRBV10-3 and TRBJ2-7; 8 bases line up with TRBD2. Germline trimming cut 0 bases from V and 1 base from J; bases unmatched to any gene: 5. Looked up from germline, CDR1 is ENHRY and CDR2 is SYGVKD. The CDR3 spans 16 residues. CDR3 sequence (DNA): TGTGCCATCAGTGAGTCCCTAGCGGGCACTTCCTACGAGCAGTACTTC. Translated: CAISESLAGTSYEQYF.

This clonotype has only a few counts. V is TRBV10-3 and J is TRBJ2-5; 7 bases align to TRBD2. CDR3 length: 16 residues. Germline CDR1 reads ENHRY; CDR2 reads SYGVKD. Germline trimming cut 5 bases from V and 1 base from J; bases unmatched to any gene: 10. CDR3 residues: CAISSPLGGPQETQYF. CDR3 DNA: TGTGCCATCAGTTCCCCCCTGGGAGGGCCCCAAGAGACCCAGTACTTC.

The chain has TRBV7-8 and TRBJ2-7; TRBD2 agrees at 16 bases. With V trimmed by 3 bases and J by 7 bases, 6 bases remained unmatched. Germline loops: CDR1 SGHVS, CDR2 FQNEAQ. The CDR3 spans 16 residues. The chain's CDR3 is CASSFGTSGGAVEQYV. CDR3 nucleotide sequence: TGTGCCAGCAGCTTTGGGACTAGCGGGGGGGCCGTGGAGCAGTACGTC.